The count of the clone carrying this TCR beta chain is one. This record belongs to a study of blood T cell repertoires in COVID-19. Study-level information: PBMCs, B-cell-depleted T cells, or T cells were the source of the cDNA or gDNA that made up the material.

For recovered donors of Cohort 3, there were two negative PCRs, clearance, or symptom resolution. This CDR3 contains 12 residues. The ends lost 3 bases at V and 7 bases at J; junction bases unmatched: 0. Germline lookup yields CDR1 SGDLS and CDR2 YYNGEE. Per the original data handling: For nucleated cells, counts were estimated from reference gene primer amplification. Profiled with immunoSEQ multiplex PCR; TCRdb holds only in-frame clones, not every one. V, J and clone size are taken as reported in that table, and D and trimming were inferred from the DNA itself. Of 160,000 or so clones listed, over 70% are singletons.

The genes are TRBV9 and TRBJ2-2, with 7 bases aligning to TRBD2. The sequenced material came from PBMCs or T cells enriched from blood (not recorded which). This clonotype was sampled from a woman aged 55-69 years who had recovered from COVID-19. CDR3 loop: CASSAGGGELFF. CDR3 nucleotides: TGTGCCAGCAGCGCGGGGGGCGGGGAGCTGTTTTTT.